These 29 T cell receptor beta chains originate from one sample sequenced in a study of blood T cell repertoires in COVID-19. Generated by immunoSEQ multiplex PCR, the TCRdb table keeps only in-frame clones and is missing some. The sample lists tens of thousands of clones; around 80% were seen once. Sequencing was performed on peripheral blood. Receptor source: a human donor with active or convalescent COVID-19. The donor label of this sample is uncertain.

The V call is TRBV12-3 or TRBV12-4, the J call TRBJ2-2, with D perhaps matching TRBD1 (6 bases). The CDR3 has 12 amino acids. V was shortened by 7 bases and J by 7 bases, with 10 bases between the two germline ends. The CDR3 DNA sequence: TGTGCCAGCACAACAGGGTTCGGGGAGCTGTTTTTT. Translation gives CASTTGFGELFF.

The chain uses TRBV28 and TRBJ2-1; 10 nucleotides agree with TRBD1. V lost 5 bases, J lost 6 bases, and 10 bases stayed unmatched. This CDR3 is built from 16 residues. CDR1 and CDR2 from the germline V gene are MDHEN and SYDVKM. CDR3 loop: CASSRTRDRGLNEQFF. In DNA, the CDR3 is TGTGCCAGCAGTCGAACCCGGGACAGGGGCCTCAATGAGCAGTTCTTC.

The genes are TRBV6-2 or TRBV6-3 and TRBJ2-6, with D unclear. This CDR3 contains 18 residues. Germline V gene sequence: CDR1 MNHEY, CDR2 SVGEGT. Between the trimmed V and J ends, which lost 2 bases and 3 bases, there was a span of 17 bases. The CDR3 spells CASSYADGRSGGANVLTF. Here the CDR3 DNA reads TGTGCCAGCAGTTACGCCGATGGCAGGTCTGGTGGGGCCAACGTCCTGACTTTC.

This clone was seen only once. The chain has TRBV6-5 and TRBJ2-7; D unclear. The V end lost 3 bases, the J end lost 2 bases, and 8 bases lay between the germline ends. The CDR3 has 13 amino acids. Germline V lookup: CDR1 MNHEY, CDR2 SVGAGI. In nucleotides, the CDR3 is TGTGCCAGCAGTTATGGCACCCCCTACGAGCAGTACTTC. This encodes CASSYGTPYEQYF.

This clone is termed large. This specimen includes other DNA sequences encoding the same CDR3. The chain carries TRBV7-9 and TRBJ1-3, with 9 bases identical to TRBD1. Germline V gene lookup returns CDR1 SEHNR and CDR2 FQNEAQ (reference sequence). Germline trimming cut 4 bases from V and 0 bases from J; bases unmatched to any gene: 1. CDR3 length equals 15 residues. This CDR3 reads CASSWGQGSGNTIYF. The DNA of the CDR3 is TGTGCCAGCAGCTGGGGACAGGGCTCTGGAAACACCATATATTTT.

The chain uses TRBV10-3 and TRBJ1-2; no definite D call. With 4 bases removed from V and 0 bases from J, the gap between germline ends came to 12 bases. CDR1 is ENHRY and CDR2 is SYGVKD in the germline V gene. The CDR3 loop spans 15 amino acids. The CDR3 DNA follows: TGTGCCATCAGTGGTGGTGAGGGAGCTAACTATGGCTACACCTTC. Translated, it gives CAISGGEGANYGYTF.

CDR3 bases: TGTGCCAGCAGCGTAGGGGCGTTCACAGCTAACTATGGCTACACCTTC. Translating gives CASSVGAFTANYGYTF. The chain recombines TRBV9 with TRBJ1-2; D call uncertain. The ends were cut back, 0 bases at V and 0 bases at J, with 12 bases in the middle. The germline V gene encodes CDR1 SGDLS and CDR2 YYNGEE. This CDR3 region has 16 residues.

CDR3 DNA sequence: TGTGCCACCAGCAGAGATCGGGGGTACGAGCAGTACTTC. Its translation: CATSRDRGYEQYF. This rearrangement joins TRBV15 to TRBJ2-7; maybe TRBD2 (6 bases). Between the trimmed V and J ends, which lost 0 bases and 4 bases, there was a span of 7 bases. The CDR3 extends over 13 amino acids. The V gene's germline CDR1 is LNHNV and CDR2 YYDKDF (reference sequence). The variable domain in full, with the rest retrieved from reference TRBV15 and TRBJ2-7, is DAMVIQNPRYQVTQFGKPVTLSCSQTLNHNVMYWYQQKSSQAPKLLFHYYDKDFNNEADTPDNFQSRRPNTSFCFLDIRSPGLGDTAMYLCATSRDRGYEQYFGPGTRLTVT.

The V call is TRBV23-1, the J call TRBJ2-7; TRBD1 might be the D (6 bases). TRBV23-1 is an open reading frame, and its role is uncertain. The CDR3 is made up of 13 amino acids. V was cut by 0 bases and J by 6 bases, with 9 bases left in between. CDR3 bases: TGCGCCAGCAGTCAATCACAGGGCTTCGAGCAGTACTTC. Amino acids: CASSQSQGFEQYF.

A few counts support this clone. This rearrangement joins TRBV19 to TRBJ1-1; D is possibly TRBD1 (6 bases). CDR1 is LNHDA and CDR2 is SQIVND in the germline V gene (reference sequence). The CDR3 is made up of 14 amino acids. Trimming removed 6 bases at V and 1 base at J, with 12 bases between. The CDR3 DNA is TGTGCCAGTAGCCCCCGGGGGGCGAACACTGAAGCTTTCTTT. This encodes CASSPRGANTEAFF.

The rearrangement links TRBV5-1 to TRBJ1-5, with D hard to call. The CDR3 has 14 amino acids. The germline V and J ends were trimmed by 4 bases and 3 bases, with 11 bases remaining between them. The germline V gene encodes CDR1 SGHRS and CDR2 YFSETQ. The CDR3: CASSPSGVNQPQHF. The CDR3 DNA reads TGCGCCAGCAGCCCATCCGGGGTCAATCAGCCCCAGCATTTT.

This chain links TRBV19 with TRBJ1-6, with 10 bases that match TRBD1. The CDR3 consists of 16 residues. From germline, CDR1 is LNHDA and CDR2 SQIVND (reference sequence). Trimming cost V 1 base and J 6 bases; bases outside gene matches: 3. CDR3: CASSIGRTGGNSPLHF. In nucleotides, the CDR3 is TGTGCCAGTAGTATAGGACGGACAGGGGGTAATTCACCCCTCCACTTT.

The chain uses TRBV28 and TRBJ1-5; D perhaps matches TRBD1 (6 bases). V was trimmed by 7 bases and J by 4 bases, leaving 20 bases between them. The germline gives CDR1 MDHEN, CDR2 SYDVKM. The CDR3 loop spans 16 amino acids. CDR3 sequence reads: CASTIAAGTPNQPQHF. The DNA of the CDR3 is TGTGCCAGCACAATCGCGGCCGGGACACCTAATCAGCCCCAGCATTTT.

The genes are TRBV27 and TRBJ1-1; D may be TRBD1 (5 bases). The V gene lost 0 bases and the J gene lost 11 bases, with 16 bases spanning the gap. The germline V gene encodes CDR1 MNHEY and CDR2 SMNVEV (reference sequence). The CDR3 totals 14 residues. The CDR3 here is CASSLSSGGVNAFF. The CDR3 DNA reads TGTGCCAGCAGTTTATCGTCCGGGGGAGTGAATGCTTTCTTT.

CDR3 DNA: TGTGCCAGTAGTAACAGGGGCTTATCCTACGAGCAGTACTTC. This sequence encodes CASSNRGLSYEQYF. The V and J genes are TRBV19 and TRBJ2-7; 7 bases agree with TRBD1. The CDR3 sequence is 14 residues long. Trimming at V came to 4 bases and at J to 1 base, leaving 4 bases not matched to a gene. Per the germline V gene, CDR1 is LNHDA and CDR2 is SQIVND (reference sequence).

The chain employs TRBV7-3 and TRBJ2-7; 8 nucleotides align to TRBD2. Trimming took 5 bases from V and 3 from J; bases not matched to a gene: 6. CDR3 length equals 14 residues. Germline values: CDR1 SGHTA, CDR2 FQGTGA. The CDR3 sequence is CASSPAGTSYEQYF. In DNA form, the CDR3 reads TGTGCCAGCAGCCCGGCCGGGACTAGCTACGAGCAGTACTTC. Filled out from reference TRBV7-3 and TRBJ2-7, the complete variable domain reads GAGVSQTPSNKVTEKGKYVELRCDPISGHTALYWYRQSLGQGPEFLIYFQGTGAADDSGLPNDRFFAVRPEGSVSTLKIQRTERGDSAVYLCASSPAGTSYEQYFGPGTRLTVT.

The V and J genes are TRBV30 and TRBJ2-7; 11 bases map to TRBD2. CDR3 length: 16 residues. The V and J ends lost 5 bases and 1 base, in that order; junction bases with no gene match: 10. Germline V gene lookup returns CDR1 GTSNPN and CDR2 SVGIG (reference sequence). The chain's CDR3 is CAWGSSGRALSYEQYF. In DNA form, the CDR3 reads TGTGCCTGGGGGAGTAGCGGGAGGGCCTTATCCTACGAGCAGTACTTC.

The genes are TRBV27 and TRBJ1-1; 8 bases align to TRBD1. Germline CDR1 is MNHEY and CDR2 is SMNVEV (reference sequence). The V gene end was trimmed by 6 bases and the J gene end by 1 base; junction bases not matched to a gene: 4. The CDR3 consists of 14 residues. CDR3 in DNA: TGTGCCAGCAGGCAGGGGGCGGGGAACACTGAAGCTTTCTTT. Protein: CASRQGAGNTEAFF.

This clone occurred once. V gene TRBV4-1 combines with J gene TRBJ2-2, with 8 bases matching TRBD2. This CDR3 has 15 amino acids. The V gene's germline CDR1 is MGHRA and CDR2 YSYEKL. CDR3 sequence (DNA): TGCCCCCCCAGCCGGTCCGGGGGGGGGCCCGGGGAGCTGTTTTTT. It encodes CPPSRSGGGPGELFF.

V usage is TRBV6-5 and J usage is TRBJ1-1; 9 bases agree with TRBD1. From germline, CDR1 is MNHEY and CDR2 SVGAGI. The V segment lost 7 bases and the J segment 1 base; nucleotides outside the gene matches: 4. The CDR3 spans 14 residues. The CDR3 region is CASNPGQGNTEAFF. In DNA form, the CDR3 reads TGTGCCAGCAACCCGGGACAGGGGAACACTGAAGCTTTCTTT.

This clone appeared once. The rearrangement joins TRBV20-1 to TRBJ1-4; D uncertain. The CDR3 contains 15 residues. The germline gives CDR1 DFQATT, CDR2 SNEGSKA (reference sequence). With 3 bases removed from V and 3 bases from J, the gap between germline ends came to 14 bases. CDR3 sequence: CSASGPGQANEKLFF. The CDR3 coding sequence is TGCAGTGCTAGTGGACCCGGCCAGGCTAATGAAAAACTGTTTTTT.

This clone was counted many times. Other DNA sequences in the sample encode the same CDR3. The chain links TRBV29-1 to TRBJ2-7; TRBD2 aligns across 7 bases. The CDR3 sequence is 12 residues long. Per germline, CDR1 SQVTM and CDR2 ANQGSEA. With 4 bases clipped from V and 6 bases from J, the junction kept 6 bases outside the gene matches. CDR3 protein: CSVGPGGGEQYF. The CDR3 DNA is TGCAGCGTTGGGCCGGGGGGAGGCGAGCAGTACTTC.

The V and J genes are TRBV9 and TRBJ1-1, with D perhaps TRBD1 (6 bases). The CDR3 consists of 14 residues. Germline V CDR1 and CDR2: SGDLS, YYNGEE. Trimming removed 4 bases from V and 0 bases from J, with 10 bases in between. This chain's CDR3 is CASSSGTLNTEAFF. In DNA form, the CDR3 reads TGTGCCAGCAGCTCCGGGACATTGAACACTGAAGCTTTCTTT.

The chain uses TRBV6-5 and TRBJ1-2, with 7 bases fitting TRBD1. Germline V gene data show CDR1 as MNHEY and CDR2 as SVGAGI. Germline trimming cut 5 bases from V and 8 bases from J; bases unmatched to any gene: 11. There are 14 residues in the CDR3. DNA of the CDR3: TGTGCCAGCAGTCTCCGACAGGGCGGGAGGGGCTACACCTTC. Translated: CASSLRQGGRGYTF.

This clone appeared once. V is TRBV19 and J is TRBJ1-2; tentative D call: TRBD1 (5 bases). Trimming pared 5 bases from V and 7 bases from J, leaving 29 bases between. In germline, CDR1 is LNHDA, CDR2 SQIVND (reference sequence). This CDR3 has 18 residues. CDR3 coding DNA: TGTGCCAGTAGTTTACGAGTCACCTCCGGGACTGTGGGCCCTGGCTACACCTTC. Amino acids: CASSLRVTSGTVGPGYTF. The complete variable domain, with remaining parts taken from reference TRBV19 and TRBJ1-2, reads DGGITQSPKYLFRKEGQNVTLSCEQNLNHDAMYWYRQDPGQGLRLIYYSQIVNDFQKGDIAEGYSVSREKKESFPLTVTSAQKNPTAFYLCASSLRVTSGTVGPGYTFGSGTRLTVV.

The chain recombines TRBV5-6 with TRBJ1-1; D uncertain. The germline V gene encodes CDR1 SGHDT and CDR2 YYEEEE. This CDR3 has 14 amino acids. V lost 0 bases and J lost 2, with 8 bases in between. DNA for the CDR3: TGTGCCAGCAGCTTGGGACAAGCCAACACTGAAGCTTTCTTT. Its translation: CASSLGQANTEAFF. Based on the CDR3 plus reference TRBV5-6 and TRBJ1-1, the full variable domain is DAGVTQSPTHLIKTRGQQVTLRCSPKSGHDTVSWYQQALGQGPQFIFQYYEEEERQRGNFPDRFSGHQFPNYSSELNVNALLLGDSALYLCASSLGQANTEAFFGQGTRLTVV.

The chain is built from TRBV6-4 and TRBJ2-5; 9 positions match TRBD1. The CDR3 totals 13 residues. Germline V gene lookup returns CDR1 MRHNA and CDR2 SNTAGT. The J segment lost 7 bases and the V segment lost 3 bases, leaving 3 bases of the junction unmatched. This chain's CDR3 is CASSENRGLTQYF. As DNA, the CDR3 is TGTGCCAGCAGTGAAAACAGGGGGCTGACCCAGTACTTC.

The rearrangement links TRBV14 to TRBJ2-3; TRBD2 is a possible D gene (5 bases). Germline CDR1 reads SGHDN; CDR2 reads FVKESK. Trimming cost V 4 bases and J 1 base, with 15 bases left between them. CDR3 size: 16 residues. The CDR3 DNA follows: TGTGCCAGCAGCCGACTAATACGGCAGGGCACAGATACGCAGTATTTT. Encoded protein: CASSRLIRQGTDTQYF.

V is TRBV19 and J is TRBJ1-1; a weak D match, TRBD1 (5 bases). The germline CDR1 and CDR2 sequences are LNHDA and SQIVND (reference sequence). Trimming shortened V by 6 bases and J by 3 bases, and 8 bases separated the two germline ends. This CDR3 is built from 12 residues. The CDR3 nucleotides read TGTGCCAGTAGCCTCAGGGACACTGAAGCTTTCTTT. Translation gives CASSLRDTEAFF.